The present T cell receptor beta chain was sequenced within a study of T cell responses to AZD1222 COVID-19 vaccine. The study's findings and limits: Elevations in Spike-specific TCR breadth and depth followed administration of two AZD1222 doses. Donors in the cohort were predominantly white British and more often female, and clonal diversity was possibly underestimated.

Worth noting for this clone: The antigen is not known.

Profiled with immunoSEQ multiplex PCR; TCRdb holds only in-frame clones, not every one. Among 70,000 or so clones listed, less than 90% were seen once. The CDR3 runs 19 residues. Germline trimming cut 4 bases from V and 1 base from J; bases unmatched to any gene: 8. Germline V gene data show CDR1 as LNHNV and CDR2 as YYDKDF (reference sequence). The analysis combined second doses at about 4 or about 12 weeks. V and J are TRBV15 and TRBJ2-3; 16 nucleotides line up with TRBD2. Sequenced material: peripheral blood, taken 28 days after the second AZD1222 dose. The sequence was obtained from an adult who received the AZD1222 COVID-19 vaccine. The CDR3 is CATSKPGLAGGPGTDTQYF. CDR3 bases: TGTGCCACCAGCAAACCGGGACTAGCGGGAGGGCCGGGCACAGATACGCAGTATTTT.